This T cell receptor (beta chain) was found in a study of regulatory T cells in long-lasting Graves disease. Overall study results and limits: Tissue studied was limited to peripheral blood, excluding thyroid tissue.

Investigators prepared the TCR beta libraries by applying iRepertoire HTBI primers and Arm-PCR of CDR3 regions. From the multiplex PCR reads, TCRdb called clonotypes with MiXCR, one entry per CDR3 protein. Of about 400,000 distinct CDR3 sequences in the sample, around 15% were seen once. In the case of this clonotype: What it recognizes is unknown. This may stem from a read error, because a much larger clone lies one nucleotide away.

The time point denotes: newly diagnosed GD, antithyroid drugs for less than 3 months. RNA isolated from PBMCs was used to make the TCR library. CDR1 is LGHNT and CDR2 is FRNRAP in the germline V gene. The length of the CDR3 is 10 residues. This TCR was recovered from a female donor with Graves disease. Sequencing used peripheral blood mononuclear cells (PBMCs), obtained at new diagnosis, from a patient treated with antithyroid drugs. The J gene is TRBJ2-2, the V gene TRBV12-5; perhaps TRBD2 as D (5 bases). The CDR3 region is CASQDGELSF. CDR3 nucleotides: TGTGCTAGTCAGGACGGGGAGCTGTCTTTT. Based on the CDR3 plus reference TRBV12-5 and TRBJ2-2, the full variable domain is DARVTQTPRHKVTEMGQEVTMRCQPILGHNTVFWYRQTMMQGLELLAYFRNRAPLDDSGMPKDRFSAEMPDATLATLKIQPSEPRDSAVYFCASQDGELSFGEGSRLTVL.